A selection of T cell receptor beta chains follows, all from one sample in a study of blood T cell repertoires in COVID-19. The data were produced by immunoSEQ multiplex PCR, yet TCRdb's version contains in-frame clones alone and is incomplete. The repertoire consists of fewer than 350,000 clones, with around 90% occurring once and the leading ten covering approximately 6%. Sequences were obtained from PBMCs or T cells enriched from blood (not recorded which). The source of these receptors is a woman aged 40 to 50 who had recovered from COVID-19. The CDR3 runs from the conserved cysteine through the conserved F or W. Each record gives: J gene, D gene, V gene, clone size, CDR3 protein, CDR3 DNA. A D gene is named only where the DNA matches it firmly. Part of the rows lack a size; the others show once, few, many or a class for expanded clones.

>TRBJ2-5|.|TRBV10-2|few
CASSESAGWETQYF
TGCGCCAGCAGTGAGTCCGCAGGGTGGGAGACCCAGTACTTC
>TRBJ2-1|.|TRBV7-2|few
CASSFGTQREQFF
TGTGCCAGCAGCTTTGGGACTCAGAGGGAGCAGTTCTTC
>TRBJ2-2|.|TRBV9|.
CASSVSRGPNTGELFF
TGTGCCAGCAGCGTGTCCAGGGGCCCCAACACCGGGGAGCTGTTTTTT
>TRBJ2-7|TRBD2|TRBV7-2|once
CASSQAPGLLSYEQYF
TGTGCCAGCAGTCAAGCCCCGGGACTACTCTCCTACGAGCAGTACTTC
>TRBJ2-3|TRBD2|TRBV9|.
CASIPTSRTDTQYF
TGTGCCAGCATCCCGACTAGCCGCACAGATACGCAGTATTTT
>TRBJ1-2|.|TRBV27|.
CASREQGDYGYTF
TGTGCCAGCAGGGAACAGGGCGACTATGGCTACACCTTC
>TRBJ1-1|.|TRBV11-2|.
CASSALRGRRTEAFF
TGTGCCAGCAGCGCGCTCAGGGGAAGAAGGACTGAAGCTTTCTTT
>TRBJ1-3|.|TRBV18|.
CASSHDRPDLSGNTIYF
TGTGCCAGCTCACACGACAGGCCCGACCTCTCTGGAAACACCATATATTTT
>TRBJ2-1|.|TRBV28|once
CASSFDTYNEQFF
TGTGCCAGCAGTTTCGACACTTACAATGAGCAGTTCTTC
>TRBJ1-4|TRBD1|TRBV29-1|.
CSVYEQGGWLQEKLFF
TGCAGCGTTTACGAACAGGGGGGGTGGCTTCAAGAAAAACTGTTTTTT
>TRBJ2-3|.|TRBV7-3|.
CASSLFGGLTDTQYF
TGTGCCAGCAGCTTATTCGGGGGACTCACAGATACGCAGTATTTT
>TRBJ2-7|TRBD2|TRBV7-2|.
CASSPGTSIGYEQYF
TGTGCCAGCAGCCCCGGGACTAGCATTGGGTACGAGCAGTACTTC
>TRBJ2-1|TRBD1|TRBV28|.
CASSPHRGSTPFF
TGTGCCAGCAGTCCCCACAGGGGATCCACCCCGTTCTTC
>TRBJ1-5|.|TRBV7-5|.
CARSHFEPAGGFQPQHF
TGTGCCAGAAGCCACTTTGAACCGGCTGGAGGGTTCCAGCCCCAGCATTTT
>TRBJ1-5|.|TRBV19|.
CASNFRLSSNQPQHF
TGTGCCAGTAACTTCAGGCTTTCCTCCAATCAGCCCCAGCATTTT
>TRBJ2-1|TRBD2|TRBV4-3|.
CASSQDPSGMSYNEQFF
TGCGCCAGCAGCCAAGACCCTAGCGGGATGTCCTACAATGAGCAGTTCTTC
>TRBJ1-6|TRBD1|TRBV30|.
CAWSGLGQGGSPLHF
TGTGCCTGGAGTGGACTCGGACAGGGCGGTTCACCCCTCCACTTT
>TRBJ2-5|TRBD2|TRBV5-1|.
CASSLGELAAKTQYF
TGCGCCAGCAGCCTTGGAGAACTAGCGGCAAAGACCCAGTACTTC
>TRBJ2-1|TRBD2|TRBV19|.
CASSIAAGGPYNEQFF
TGTGCCAGTAGTATAGCGGCGGGAGGGCCTTACAATGAGCAGTTCTTC
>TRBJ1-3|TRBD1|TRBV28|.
CASSFLFGTVSGNTIYF
TGTGCCAGCAGTTTTTTATTCGGGACAGTCTCTGGAAACACCATATATTTT
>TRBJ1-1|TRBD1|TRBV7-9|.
CASSLGQGSTEAFF
TGTGCCAGCAGCTTAGGACAGGGGAGCACTGAAGCTTTCTTT
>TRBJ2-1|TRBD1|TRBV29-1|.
CSVPDRGSYNEQFF
TGCAGCGTTCCCGACAGGGGCTCCTACAATGAGCAGTTCTTC
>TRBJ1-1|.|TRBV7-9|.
CASSPEMNAEAFF
TGTGCCAGCAGCCCTGAGATGAACGCTGAAGCTTTCTTT
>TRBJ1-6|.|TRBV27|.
CASSSREGRGSPLHF
TGTGCCAGCAGTTCACGGGAGGGTCGGGGTTCACCCCTCCACTTT
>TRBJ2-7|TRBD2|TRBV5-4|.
CASSLGLAAEQYF
TGTGCCAGCAGCTTAGGACTAGCCGCCGAGCAGTACTTC
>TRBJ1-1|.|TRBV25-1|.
CASSEGVEAFF
TGTGCCAGCAGTGAAGGAGTTGAAGCTTTCTTT
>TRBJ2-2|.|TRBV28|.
CASSSLGPRGTKGELFF
TGTGCCAGCAGTTCATTAGGGCCCCGGGGTACTAAGGGGGAGCTGTTTTTT
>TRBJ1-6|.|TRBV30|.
CAWRKDSTYNSPLHF
TGTGCCTGGCGGAAGGACTCTACCTATAATTCACCCCTCCACTTT
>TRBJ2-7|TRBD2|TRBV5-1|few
CASSQTSGAYYEQYF
TGCGCCAGCAGCCAAACTAGCGGGGCTTACTACGAGCAGTACTTC
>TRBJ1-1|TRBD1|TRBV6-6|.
CASSSSDRGMNTEAFF
TGTGCCAGCAGTTCCTCGGACAGGGGGATGAACACTGAAGCTTTCTTT
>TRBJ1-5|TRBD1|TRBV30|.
CAWSRDSRRNQPQHF
TGTGCCTGGAGCCGGGACAGCCGACGCAATCAGCCCCAGCATTTT
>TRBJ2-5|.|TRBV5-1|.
CASSGGGVQETQYF
TGCGCCAGCAGCGGAGGAGGAGTACAAGAGACCCAGTACTTC
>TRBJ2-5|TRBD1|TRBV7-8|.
CASSFFDRGQETQYF
TGTGCCAGCAGCTTTTTCGACAGGGGGCAAGAGACCCAGTACTTC
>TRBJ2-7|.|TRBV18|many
CASSPGPTPYEQYF
TGTGCCAGCTCACCGGGCCCTACCCCCTACGAGCAGTACTTC
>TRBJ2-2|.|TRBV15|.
CATSWGLPNTGELFF
TGTGCCACCAGCTGGGGACTTCCGAACACCGGGGAGCTGTTTTTT
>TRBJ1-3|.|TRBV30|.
CAWRGRQALSGNTIYF
TGTGCCTGGAGAGGTAGACAGGCCCTCTCTGGAAACACCATATATTTT
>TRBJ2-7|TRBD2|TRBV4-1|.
CASSQRAGGSDEQYF
TGCGCCAGCAGCCAAAGAGCGGGAGGAAGCGACGAGCAGTACTTC
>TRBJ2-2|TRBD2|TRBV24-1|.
CATGGLAGTNTGELFF
TGTGCCACCGGCGGACTAGCGGGGACAAACACCGGGGAGCTGTTTTTT
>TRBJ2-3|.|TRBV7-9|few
CASSREVQMDTQYF
TGTGCCAGCAGCAGAGAGGTTCAGATGGATACGCAGTATTTT
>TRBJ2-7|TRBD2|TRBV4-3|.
CASSPRPGTSGAEQYF
TGCGCCAGCAGCCCCAGGCCTGGCACTAGCGGAGCCGAGCAGTACTTC
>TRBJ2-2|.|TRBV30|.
CAWSESRTGELFF
TGTGCCTGGAGTGAGTCCCGGACCGGGGAGCTGTTTTTT
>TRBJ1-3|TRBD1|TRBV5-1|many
CASSLEGRGRDTIYF
TGCGCCAGCAGCTTGGAAGGCAGGGGGCGGGACACCATATATTTT
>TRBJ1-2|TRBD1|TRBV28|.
CASSLVLGGKSLGYTF
TGTGCCAGCAGCTTAGTTCTAGGGGGCAAAAGCTTAGGCTACACCTTC
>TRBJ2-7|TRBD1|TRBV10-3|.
CAISEPRQGPYEQYF
TGTGCCATCAGTGAGCCCCGACAGGGCCCCTACGAGCAGTACTTC
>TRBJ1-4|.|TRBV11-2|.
CASSLGRGRANEKLFF
TGTGCCAGCAGCCTAGGACGCGGGAGGGCTAATGAAAAACTGTTTTTT
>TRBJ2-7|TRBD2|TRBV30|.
CAWRKAGPYEQYF
TGTGCCTGGAGAAAAGCGGGACCCTACGAGCAGTACTTC
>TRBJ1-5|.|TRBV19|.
CASNSRGSNQPQHF
TGTGCCAGTAACTCCCGGGGGAGCAATCAGCCCCAGCATTTT
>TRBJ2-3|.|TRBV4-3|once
CASSQETDRWGTDTQYF
TGCGCCAGCAGCCAAGAAACAGATAGGTGGGGCACAGATACGCAGTATTTT
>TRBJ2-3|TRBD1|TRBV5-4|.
CASSLEAGQGRDTQYF
TGTGCCAGCAGCTTGGAGGCGGGACAGGGGAGAGATACGCAGTATTTT
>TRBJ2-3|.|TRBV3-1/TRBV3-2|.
CASSQAAVTDTQYF
TGTGCCAGCAGCCAAGCAGCGGTCACAGATACGCAGTATTTT
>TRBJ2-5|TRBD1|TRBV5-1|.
CASSIRQGVETQYF
TGCGCCAGCAGCATCCGACAGGGTGTGGAGACCCAGTACTTC
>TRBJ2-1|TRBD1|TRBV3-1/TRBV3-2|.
CASSQEGGRGRNNEQFF
TGTGCCAGCAGCCAAGAGGGCGGCAGGGGGCGAAACAATGAGCAGTTCTTC
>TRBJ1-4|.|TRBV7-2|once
CASSLWRATNEKLFF
TGTGCCAGCAGCTTATGGCGGGCAACTAATGAAAAACTGTTTTTT
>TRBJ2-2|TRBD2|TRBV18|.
CASSPPGLNVLLTGELFF
TGTGCCAGCTCACCACCGGGACTAAACGTACTATTAACCGGGGAGCTGTTTTTT